The next 30 T cell receptor beta chains were all read from a single sample in a study of response to subunit inactivated influenza vaccine. TCRdb redid the calling of the RT-PCR reads with MiXCR, one entry per CDR3 protein. The sample includes approximately 700,000 distinct CDR3 sequences, approximately 15% of them seen just once. The source was PBMCs from blood, collected roughly 2 weeks before vaccination. These receptors all stem from a man aged 45-60 years who received an inactivated influenza vaccine.

This clonotype was observed a few times. The CDR3 protein is CASSFTSGRGDTQYF. In DNA form, the CDR3 reads TGTGCCAGCAGCTTTACTAGCGGGAGGGGTGATACGCAGTATTTT. The rearrangement uses TRBV7-8 and TRBJ2-3; 13 bases align to TRBD2. This CDR3 is built from 15 residues. V lost 3 bases to trimming and J lost 6 bases; unmatched junction nucleotides: 3. Germline CDR1 SGHVS, CDR2 FQNEAQ.

The sample holds many counts of this clonotype. V is TRBV7-2 and J is TRBJ2-2, with D hard to call. Germline V lookup: CDR1 SGHTA, CDR2 FQGNSA. Trimming cost V 5 bases and J 9 bases, with 13 bases left between them. The CDR3 is 13 amino acids. CDR3: CASSPEEIRELFF. The CDR3 DNA follows: TGTGCCAGCAGCCCCGAGGAGATCCGGGAGCTGTTTTTT. The whole variable domain, remainder taken from reference TRBV7-2 and TRBJ2-2, is GAGVSQSPSNKVTEKGKDVELRCDPISGHTALYWYRQSLGQGLEFLIYFQGNSAPDKSGLPSDRFSAERTGGSVSTLTIQRTQQEDSAVYLCASSPEEIRELFFGEGSRLTVL.

The chain couples TRBV2 to TRBJ2-5; D may be TRBD2 (6 bases). This CDR3 region has 12 residues. The germline V gene has CDR1 SNHLY and CDR2 FYNNEI. V was cut by 7 bases and J by 5 bases, with 11 bases left in between. CDR3 in DNA: TGTGCCAGCATAGGGGCGGGGGAGACCCAGTACTTC. Protein: CASIGAGETQYF.

The table lists this clonotype with a few counts. The chain carries TRBV10-3 and TRBJ2-7; a possible D gene is TRBD2 (6 bases). This CDR3 is 14 amino acids long. Germline V gene lookup returns CDR1 ENHRY and CDR2 SYGVKD. Between the trimmed V and J ends, which lost 6 bases and 6 bases, there was a span of 18 bases. CDR3 sequence reads: CAISTNLRGGEQYF. The CDR3 DNA is TGTGCCATCAGCACCAACCTGAGGGGAGGCGAGCAGTACTTC.

This rearrangement joins TRBV29-1 to TRBJ2-5, with D unresolved. The V and J ends lost 2 bases and 0 bases respectively, with 13 bases between them. Germline V gene sequence: CDR1 SQVTM, CDR2 ANQGSEA. This CDR3 has 15 amino acids. The CDR3 DNA reads TGCAGCGTTGAACCGGGCAGTTGGTACCAAGAGACCCAGTACTTC. Its translation: CSVEPGSWYQETQYF.

This chain links TRBV11-1 with TRBJ2-7; TRBD1 might be the D (6 bases). The V end lost 2 bases, the J end lost 5 bases, and 16 bases lay between the germline ends. This CDR3 region has 15 residues. The germline V gene encodes CDR1 SGHAT and CDR2 FQDESV (reference sequence). This CDR3 is CASSLYPGQQDEQYF. CDR3 nucleotides: TGTGCCAGCAGCTTATACCCTGGACAGCAAGACGAGCAGTACTTC.

V is TRBV18 and J is TRBJ2-7; D is undetermined. Germline CDR1 is KGHSH and CDR2 is LQKENI. CDR3 length equals 14 residues. The V end lost 3 bases, the J end lost 0 bases, and 9 bases lay between the germline ends. CDR3 in amino acids: CASSPGSDSYEQYF. The CDR3 DNA reads as TGTGCCAGCTCACCCGGTTCGGACTCCTACGAGCAGTACTTC.

Only a few counts were recorded for this clonotype. The chain combines TRBV7-8 with TRBJ2-3, with D hard to call. In germline, CDR1 is SGHVS, CDR2 FQNEAQ. Between the trimmed V and J ends, which lost 2 bases and 0 bases, there was a span of 9 bases. This CDR3 is 15 amino acids long. The CDR3 sequence: CASSLRAPSTDTQYF. CDR3 DNA: TGTGCCAGCAGCTTAAGGGCGCCTAGCACAGATACGCAGTATTTT.

The gene calls are TRBV4-3 and TRBJ2-1; TRBD2 matches 10 bases. CDR1 and CDR2 (germline): LGHNA, YSLEER. With 1 base clipped from V and 8 bases from J, the junction kept 5 bases outside the gene matches. The CDR3 sequence is 15 residues long. DNA for the CDR3: TGCGCCAGCAGCCAAGCAGCGGGGGGGCCGGATGAGCAGTTCTTC. Amino acid sequence: CASSQAAGGPDEQFF.

This clonotype was found a few times. A read error may account for a junction end that differs from germline. The rearrangement uses TRBV3-1 and TRBJ2-7; D is undetermined. There are 12 residues in the CDR3. Germline-derived CDR1 and CDR2 are LGHDT and YNNKEL (reference sequence). This CDR3 reads CASSQDDYEQYF. DNA of the CDR3: TGCGCCAGCAGCCAAGATGACTACGAGCAGTACTTC.

The chain employs TRBV4-1 and TRBJ2-1, with D uncertain. The CDR3 sequence is 17 residues long. Germline CDR1 reads MGHRA; CDR2 reads YSYEKL. The V and J ends lost 3 bases and 0 bases respectively, with 15 bases between them. The CDR3 DNA follows: TGCGCCAGCAGCCAGACGACGGTCGCCAGCTCCTACAATGAGCAGTTCTTC. Amino acids: CASSQTTVASSYNEQFF.

This chain uses TRBV2 with TRBJ2-7; the D is unclear. The germline V and J ends were trimmed by 4 bases and 2 bases, with 12 bases remaining between them. Germline V gene lookup returns CDR1 SNHLY and CDR2 FYNNEI. CDR3 length: 14 amino acids. CDR3 bases: TGTGCCAGCAGTGGCCCAGATTTACCCTACGAGCAGTACTTC. The encoded protein is CASSGPDLPYEQYF.

This clonotype has just a few counts. The chain joins TRBV29-1 to TRBJ2-1; 7 bases line up with TRBD2. The CDR3 is 16 amino acids. The germline CDR1 and CDR2 sequences are SQVTM and ANQGSEA. Germline trimming cut 2 bases from V and 2 bases from J; bases unmatched to any gene: 9. Here the CDR3 reads CSVERGGRSPYNEQFF. The CDR3, as DNA: TGCAGCGTTGAAAGAGGCGGGAGAAGTCCCTACAATGAGCAGTTCTTC.

In its sample, this clonotype was seen a few times. This chain links TRBV7-9 with TRBJ1-1; tentative D call: TRBD1 (5 bases). V was trimmed by 3 bases and J by 5 bases, leaving 13 bases between them. CDR1 and CDR2 (germline): SEHNR, FQNEAQ (reference sequence). The CDR3 covers 14 residues. CDR3 region: CASSFAGVRTEAFF. For the CDR3, the DNA is TGTGCCAGCAGCTTCGCGGGGGTAAGGACTGAAGCTTTCTTT.

This rearrangement joins TRBV2 to TRBJ1-1; the D is unclear. Germline V gene lookup returns CDR1 SNHLY and CDR2 FYNNEI. This CDR3 comprises 12 residues. The V gene lost 6 bases and the J gene lost 1 base, with 6 bases spanning the gap. For the CDR3, the DNA is TGTGCCAGCAGAGTTGCGAACACTGAAGCTTTCTTT. This encodes CASRVANTEAFF.

V usage is TRBV4-3 and J usage is TRBJ2-1, with D perhaps TRBD2 (5 bases). The CDR3 is 16 amino acids. CDR1 is LGHNA and CDR2 is YSLEER in the germline V gene. V was cut by 0 bases and J by 2 bases, with 11 bases left in between. CDR3 DNA sequence: TGCGCCAGCAGCCAAGAAATGAGGGCCGCCTACAATGAGCAGTTCTTC. Encoded protein: CASSQEMRAAYNEQFF.

V usage is TRBV6-2 or TRBV6-3 and J usage is TRBJ2-2; weak D call: TRBD1 (6 bases). Looked up from germline, CDR1 is MNHEY and CDR2 is SVGEGT. V dropped 6 bases and J dropped 7 bases, with 12 bases sitting between them. This CDR3 contains 13 residues. CDR3 loop: CASRNRADGELFF. The CDR3 DNA is TGTGCCAGCAGAAACAGGGCGGACGGGGAGCTGTTTTTT.

The CDR3: CAISDDRESETQYF. The CDR3 DNA is TGTGCCATCAGTGACGACAGGGAGAGTGAGACCCAGTACTTC. This sequence joins TRBV10-3 and TRBJ2-5, with 7 bases matching TRBD1. The germline V gene has CDR1 ENHRY and CDR2 SYGVKD. The CDR3 is 14 residues long. V lost 3 bases and J lost 5; bases outside the gene matches: 6.

The chain has TRBV18 and TRBJ1-1; D may be TRBD1 (5 bases). This CDR3 has 15 residues. Germline V gene lookup returns CDR1 KGHSH and CDR2 LQKENI. V was pared by 2 bases and J by 1 base, with 11 bases between. The DNA for the CDR3 is TGTGCCAGCTCACCAGACAGAAGTAAGAACACTGAAGCTTTCTTT. Translating gives CASSPDRSKNTEAFF.

The CDR3 DNA sequence: TGCGCCAGCAGCTTTTTCGGCGACGGTTTCACAGATACGCAGTATTTT. Translated: CASSFFGDGFTDTQYF. This chain connects TRBV5-1 to TRBJ2-3; D is undetermined. Trimming shortened V by 2 bases and J by 2 bases, and 15 bases separated the two germline ends. The CDR3 has 16 amino acids. Germline V gene sequence: CDR1 SGHRS, CDR2 YFSETQ. The entire variable domain, with the rest obtained from reference TRBV5-1 and TRBJ2-3, is as follows: KAGVTQTPRYLIKTRGQQVTLSCSPISGHRSVSWYQQTPGQGLQFLFEYFSETQRNKGNFPGRFSGRQFSNSRSEMNVSTLELGDSALYLCASSFFGDGFTDTQYFGPGTRLTVL.

J is TRBJ2-7 and V is TRBV5-1; D gene ambiguous. CDR1 is SGHRS, CDR2 YFSETQ, per germline. The CDR3 runs 13 residues. Deletions cut 3 bases from V and 4 bases from J, with 11 bases between. The CDR3: CASSSLFQYEQYF. The CDR3 DNA is TGCGCCAGCAGCTCATTGTTTCAATACGAGCAGTACTTC. Looking up the rest from reference TRBV5-1 and TRBJ2-7 gives the full variable domain: KAGVTQTPRYLIKTRGQQVTLSCSPISGHRSVSWYQQTPGQGLQFLFEYFSETQRNKGNFPGRFSGRQFSNSRSEMNVSTLELGDSALYLCASSSLFQYEQYFGPGTRLTVT.

The chain combines TRBV6-2 or TRBV6-3 with TRBJ2-5; TRBD2 aligns across 11 bases. In germline, CDR1 is MNHEY, CDR2 SVGEGT. The CDR3 spans 19 residues. The ends lost 1 base at V and 1 base at J; junction bases unmatched: 11. DNA of the CDR3: TGTGCCAGCAGTTACTATAGGCTAGCGGGGGGCCCCTCCCAAGAGACCCAGTACTTC. Translation: CASSYYRLAGGPSQETQYF.

This clonotype was seen a handful of times. This chain connects TRBV5-6 to TRBJ2-6; D might be TRBD2 (5 bases). CDR1 SGHDT and CDR2 YYEEEE come from the germline V gene. Trimming took off 5 bases at V and 0 bases at J, with 15 bases between the two ends. There are 17 residues in the CDR3. CDR3 coding DNA: TGTGCCAGCAGACCAACTAGACTTAACTCTGGGGCCAACGTCCTGACTTTC. Translated, it gives CASRPTRLNSGANVLTF.

The table lists this clonotype with a few counts. This chain uses TRBV12-3 or TRBV12-4 with TRBJ2-2, with D hard to call. Trimming cost V 5 bases and J 1 base, with 8 bases left between them. The CDR3 extends over 14 amino acids. The CDR3 is CASSQRENTGELFF. The DNA for the CDR3 is TGTGCCAGCAGTCAGAGAGAGAACACCGGGGAGCTGTTTTTT.

This clonotype has a count of ten or more. The chain links TRBV6-2 or TRBV6-3 to TRBJ1-1; 7 bases map to TRBD1. CDR3 size: 17 residues. V dropped 1 base and J dropped 0; count of bases not matched to a gene: 8. Germline V gene lookup returns CDR1 MNHEY and CDR2 SVGEGT. The CDR3 region is CASSYFGQDDMNTEAFF. The CDR3 DNA follows: TGTGCCAGCAGTTACTTCGGACAGGATGATATGAACACTGAAGCTTTCTTT.

This clonotype was counted only a few times. This rearrangement joins TRBV6-5 to TRBJ1-1, with a weak D call TRBD1 (5 bases). With 3 bases removed from V and 5 bases from J, the gap between germline ends came to 16 bases. Germline assignment: CDR1 MNHEY and CDR2 SVGAGI. This CDR3 has 15 amino acids. CDR3 bases: TGTGCCAGCAGTTATTTTCAGGGTTCGAAGACTGAAGCTTTCTTT. Its translation is CASSYFQGSKTEAFF.

The chain uses TRBV20-1 and TRBJ2-7; 7 nucleotides align to TRBD2. The CDR3 has 16 amino acids. Germline lookup yields CDR1 DFQATT and CDR2 SNEGSKA (reference sequence). The junction had 10 bases not matched to a gene; V was cut back by 2 bases and J by 0 bases. CDR3 loop: CSARPSGNPYSYEQYF. CDR3 DNA: TGCAGTGCTAGACCTAGCGGAAACCCTTACTCCTACGAGCAGTACTTC.

This chain uses TRBV10-3 with TRBJ2-3, with 10 nucleotides matching TRBD1. This CDR3 region has 13 residues. Germline loops: CDR1 ENHRY, CDR2 SYGVKD. The V segment lost 4 bases and the J segment 5 bases; nucleotides outside the gene matches: 0. The CDR3 sequence: CAISGDRGDTQYF. Here the CDR3 DNA reads TGTGCCATCAGTGGGGACAGGGGAGATACGCAGTATTTT.

CDR3 sequence (DNA): TGTGCCAGCAGTAATCAGGGGAATACGCAGTATTTT. The encoded protein is CASSNQGNTQYF. The chain uses TRBV6-5 and TRBJ2-3, with D possibly being TRBD1 (6 bases). The V end was cut by 5 bases, the J end by 7 bases, with 10 bases between. The CDR3 is 12 amino acids. In germline, CDR1 is MNHEY, CDR2 SVGAGI.

Only a few counts were recorded for this clonotype. This chain connects TRBV4-2 to TRBJ2-7; the match to TRBD1 covers 8 bases. V was clipped by 0 bases and J by 3 bases; unmatched bases: 4. The CDR3 loop spans 15 amino acids. Germline loops: CDR1 LGHNA, CDR2 YNFKEQ. CDR3 coding DNA: TGTGCCAGCAGCCAAGATCTACAGGGGGGCTACGAGCAGTACTTC. It specifies CASSQDLQGGYEQYF.